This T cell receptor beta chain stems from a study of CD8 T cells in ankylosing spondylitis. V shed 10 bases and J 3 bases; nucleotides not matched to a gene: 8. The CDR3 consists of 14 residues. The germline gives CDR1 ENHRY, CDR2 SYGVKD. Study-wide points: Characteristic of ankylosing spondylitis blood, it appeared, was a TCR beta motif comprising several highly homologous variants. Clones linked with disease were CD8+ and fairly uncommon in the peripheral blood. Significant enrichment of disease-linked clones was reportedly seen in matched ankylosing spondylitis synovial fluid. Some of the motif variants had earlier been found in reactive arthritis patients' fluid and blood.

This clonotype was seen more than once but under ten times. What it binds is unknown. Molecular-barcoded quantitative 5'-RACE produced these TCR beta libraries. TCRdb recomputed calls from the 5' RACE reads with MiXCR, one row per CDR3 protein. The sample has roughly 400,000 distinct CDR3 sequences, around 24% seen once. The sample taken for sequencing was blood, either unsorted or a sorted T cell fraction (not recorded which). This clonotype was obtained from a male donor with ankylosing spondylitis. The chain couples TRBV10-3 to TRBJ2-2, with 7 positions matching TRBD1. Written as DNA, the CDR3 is TGTGCCAGCTCCGGAGACAGGGACACCGGGGAGCTGTTTTTT. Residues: CASSGDRDTGELFF.